A selection of T cell receptor beta chains follows, all from one sample in a study of T cell responses to AZD1222 COVID-19 vaccine. The repertoire was sequenced with immunoSEQ multiplex PCR; TCRdb's copy has only in-frame clones and lacks some. The sample includes 140,000 or so clones, 75% to 90% of them seen just once. The input for sequencing was peripheral blood, taken on day 0 of AZD1222 vaccination. The origin of the receptors is an adult in good health. The CDR3 runs from the conserved cysteine through the conserved F or W. The D gene is left open where the match is weak. A row's size may be missing; if present it is once, few, many or a size class.

J: TRBJ1-2; D: NA; V: TRBV2; size: few; CDR3: CASSYIPGDGYTF; DNA: TGTGCCAGCAGTTATATCCCAGGGGATGGCTACACCTTC
J: TRBJ1-4; D: NA; V: TRBV12-3/TRBV12-4; size: NA; CDR3: CASQRVLMEKLFF; DNA: TGTGCCAGCCAGAGGGTTCTGATGGAAAAACTGTTTTTT
J: TRBJ1-2; D: NA; V: TRBV11-2; size: NA; CDR3: CASSFTSDNYGYTF; DNA: TGTGCCAGCAGCTTCACGTCAGACAACTATGGCTACACCTTC
J: TRBJ2-2; D: TRBD2; V: TRBV30; size: NA; CDR3: CAWGTGRLAGALANTGELFF; DNA: TGTGCCTGGGGGACCGGGAGGCTAGCGGGTGCCCTCGCGAACACCGGGGAGCTGTTTTTT
J: TRBJ2-3; D: NA; V: TRBV3-1/TRBV3-2; size: NA; CDR3: CASSAGTGPRGTQYF; DNA: TGTGCCAGCAGCGCCGGGACTGGTCCGCGTGGTACGCAGTATTTT
J: TRBJ2-5; D: TRBD1; V: TRBV19; size: NA; CDR3: CASKGTGGETQYF; DNA: TGTGCCAGTAAGGGGACAGGTGGGGAGACCCAGTACTTC
J: TRBJ2-1; D: NA; V: TRBV4-1; size: once; CDR3: CASSQPYNEQFF; DNA: TGCGCCAGCAGCCAACCTTACAATGAGCAGTTCTTC
J: TRBJ2-7; D: NA; V: TRBV6-5; size: NA; CDR3: CATPGWGEQYF; DNA: TGTGCCACCCCGGGGTGGGGCGAGCAGTACTTC
J: TRBJ1-2; D: NA; V: TRBV6-5; size: NA; CDR3: CASSRPDGRPYGYTF; DNA: TGTGCCAGCAGTCGCCCGGACGGGCGGCCCTATGGCTACACCTTC
J: TRBJ1-5; D: NA; V: TRBV24-1; size: NA; CDR3: CATQETENNQPQHF; DNA: TGTGCCACGCAAGAGACAGAAAACAATCAGCCCCAGCATTTT
J: TRBJ1-2; D: TRBD1; V: TRBV13; size: NA; CDR3: CASQGGARGYTF; DNA: TGTGCCAGTCAGGGGGGGGCGCGAGGCTACACCTTC
J: TRBJ1-1; D: NA; V: TRBV10-2; size: NA; CDR3: CASSESGIEAFF; DNA: TGCGCCAGCAGTGAGTCAGGGATTGAAGCTTTCTTT
J: TRBJ2-7; D: NA; V: TRBV24-1; size: NA; CDR3: CATSDYYEQYF; DNA: TGTGCCACCAGTGATTACTACGAGCAGTACTTC
J: TRBJ2-1; D: NA; V: TRBV27; size: NA; CDR3: CASSLEGFNEQFF; DNA: TGTGCCAGCAGTTTAGAAGGGTTCAATGAGCAGTTCTTC
J: TRBJ2-1; D: TRBD2; V: TRBV5-6; size: NA; CDR3: CASSLDETSFGNEQFF; DNA: TGTGCCAGCAGCTTGGACGAGACTAGCTTTGGGAATGAGCAGTTCTTC
J: TRBJ1-6; D: NA; V: TRBV7-9; size: NA; CDR3: CASSLSGQGGSPLHF; DNA: TGTGCCAGCAGCTTATCGGGGCAGGGTGGTTCACCCCTCCACTTT
J: TRBJ2-7; D: TRBD2; V: TRBV6-5; size: NA; CDR3: CASSYERGGSYEQYF; DNA: TGTGCCAGCAGTTACGAGCGGGGGGGCTCCTACGAGCAGTACTTC
J: TRBJ2-2; D: NA; V: TRBV6-2/TRBV6-3; size: NA; CDR3: CASSYGRYTGELFF; DNA: TGTGCCAGCAGTTACGGGCGGTACACCGGGGAGCTGTTTTTT
J: TRBJ1-1; D: TRBD1; V: TRBV7-2; size: NA; CDR3: CASSLEGGVNTEAFF; DNA: TGTGCCAGCAGCTTAGAAGGGGGCGTCAACACTGAAGCTTTCTTT
J: TRBJ2-1; D: TRBD2; V: TRBV27; size: NA; CDR3: CASSLYSSGRAGEQFF; DNA: TGTGCCAGCAGTTTATATTCTAGCGGGAGGGCCGGTGAGCAGTTCTTC
J: TRBJ2-7; D: NA; V: TRBV6-1; size: NA; CDR3: CASSEKGSYEQYF; DNA: TGTGCCAGCAGTGAAAAGGGTTCCTACGAGCAGTACTTC
J: TRBJ1-1; D: NA; V: TRBV19; size: NA; CDR3: CASSIDWNTEAFF; DNA: TGTGCCAGTAGTATAGACTGGAACACTGAAGCTTTCTTT
J: TRBJ1-1; D: NA; V: TRBV12-3/TRBV12-4; size: NA; CDR3: CASSLRSEAFF; DNA: TGTGCCAGCAGTTTGCGTTCTGAAGCTTTCTTT
J: TRBJ2-4; D: NA; V: TRBV28; size: NA; CDR3: CASIPGTSLAKNIQYF; DNA: TGTGCCAGCATCCCTGGGACATCCTTAGCCAAAAACATTCAGTACTTC
J: TRBJ1-1; D: NA; V: TRBV6-5; size: NA; CDR3: CASSYGRQSTEAFF; DNA: TGTGCCAGCAGTTACGGGCGGCAGAGCACTGAAGCTTTCTTT
J: TRBJ2-6; D: TRBD1; V: TRBV4-1; size: NA; CDR3: CASSHPGQGRSGANVLTF; DNA: TGCGCCAGCAGCCACCCGGGACAGGGTCGCTCTGGGGCCAACGTCCTGACTTTC
J: TRBJ2-2; D: NA; V: TRBV7-9; size: NA; CDR3: CASKAETLNTGELFF; DNA: TGTGCCAGCAAAGCCGAGACACTTAACACCGGGGAGCTGTTTTTT
J: TRBJ1-2; D: NA; V: TRBV27; size: once; CDR3: CASSYLSGVGYTF; DNA: TGTGCCAGCAGTTACCTCTCGGGGGTTGGCTACACCTTC
J: TRBJ1-1; D: NA; V: TRBV7-2; size: NA; CDR3: CASSSLLGGRGENTEAFF; DNA: TGTGCCAGCAGCTCTCTGCTGGGGGGTAGAGGAGAGAACACTGAAGCTTTCTTT
J: TRBJ2-7; D: NA; V: TRBV5-4; size: few; CDR3: CASSYDSFSYEQYF; DNA: TGTGCCAGCAGTTATGACTCCTTCTCCTACGAGCAGTACTTC
J: TRBJ2-3; D: NA; V: TRBV20-1; size: NA; CDR3: CSASRAATTDTQYF; DNA: TGCAGTGCTAGTCGGGCGGCCACCACAGATACGCAGTATTTT
J: TRBJ2-3; D: NA; V: TRBV18; size: NA; CDR3: CASSAQGSSQADTQYF; DNA: TGTGCCAGCTCAGCACAGGGATCGAGCCAGGCAGATACGCAGTATTTT
J: TRBJ1-3; D: NA; V: TRBV2; size: NA; CDR3: CASNGDRFSAGNTIYF; DNA: TGTGCCAGCAACGGAGACAGATTCTCAGCTGGAAACACCATATATTTT
J: TRBJ1-5; D: NA; V: TRBV19; size: NA; CDR3: CAAGGDTALYQPQHF; DNA: TGTGCCGCAGGCGGGGACACGGCCCTCTATCAGCCCCAGCATTTT
J: TRBJ2-1; D: NA; V: TRBV30; size: NA; CDR3: CAWSVQPDRGEQFF; DNA: TGTGCCTGGAGTGTCCAGCCCGATAGAGGAGAGCAGTTCTTC
J: TRBJ2-5; D: TRBD1; V: TRBV14; size: once; CDR3: CASSQRQGGHLQETQYF; DNA: TGTGCCAGCAGCCAGAGACAAGGGGGCCACCTCCAAGAGACCCAGTACTTC
J: TRBJ2-1; D: TRBD1; V: TRBV5-4; size: NA; CDR3: CASSSRDRAVGEQFF; DNA: TGTGCCAGCAGCAGCCGGGACAGGGCCGTCGGTGAGCAGTTCTTC
J: TRBJ2-5; D: NA; V: TRBV6-1; size: NA; CDR3: CASTPGGAGGETQYF; DNA: TGTGCCAGCACTCCGGGCGGGGCGGGCGGAGAGACCCAGTACTTC
J: TRBJ2-1; D: NA; V: TRBV30; size: once; CDR3: CAWRNGESYNEQFF; DNA: TGTGCCTGGCGTAACGGGGAGTCATACAATGAGCAGTTCTTC
J: TRBJ2-1; D: NA; V: TRBV11-2; size: once; CDR3: CASSPEGHLNEQFF; DNA: TGTGCCAGCAGCCCAGAAGGACATCTCAATGAGCAGTTCTTC
J: TRBJ2-1; D: NA; V: TRBV18; size: NA; CDR3: CASSPDSSSYNEQFF; DNA: TGTGCCAGCTCACCGGACAGTAGCTCCTACAATGAGCAGTTCTTC
J: TRBJ1-5; D: NA; V: TRBV28; size: once; CDR3: CASSLGSNQPQHF; DNA: TGTGCCAGCAGTTTAGGTAGCAATCAGCCCCAGCATTTT
J: TRBJ2-2; D: NA; V: TRBV15; size: NA; CDR3: CATRGYGGNTGELFF; DNA: TGTGCCACCCGTGGCTACGGGGGGAACACCGGGGAGCTGTTTTTT
J: TRBJ1-2; D: TRBD1; V: TRBV5-6; size: NA; CDR3: CASSPGTGGSFYGYTF; DNA: TGTGCCAGCAGCCCCGGGACAGGGGGCTCCTTCTATGGCTACACCTTC
J: TRBJ1-1; D: NA; V: TRBV27; size: NA; CDR3: CASSLWGVNTEAFF; DNA: TGTGCCAGCAGTTTGTGGGGGGTCAACACTGAAGCTTTCTTT
J: TRBJ1-2; D: TRBD1; V: TRBV5-1; size: NA; CDR3: CASSLAPRTGYGYTF; DNA: TGCGCCAGCAGCTTGGCCCCTAGGACAGGGTACGGCTACACCTTC
J: TRBJ1-2; D: TRBD1; V: TRBV25-1; size: NA; CDR3: CASSEWAGGYGYTF; DNA: TGTGCCAGCAGTGAATGGGCAGGGGGGTATGGCTACACCTTC
J: TRBJ1-2; D: NA; V: TRBV24-1; size: NA; CDR3: CATSAYSNYGYTF; DNA: TGTGCCACCAGTGCTTATTCTAACTATGGCTACACCTTC
J: TRBJ1-2; D: NA; V: TRBV10-3; size: NA; CDR3: CAMSLREGYGYTF; DNA: TGTGCCATGTCCCTTAGGGAAGGCTATGGCTACACCTTC
J: TRBJ1-2; D: NA; V: TRBV12-5; size: NA; CDR3: CASGLGGPSTF; DNA: TGTGCTAGTGGTTTGGGGGGGCCTTCGACCTTC
J: TRBJ1-1; D: NA; V: TRBV14; size: NA; CDR3: CASRGRTVNTEAFF; DNA: TGTGCCAGCAGGGGGCGGACAGTTAACACTGAAGCTTTCTTT
J: TRBJ2-1; D: NA; V: TRBV5-1; size: NA; CDR3: CASSLGTNGDEQFF; DNA: TGCGCCAGCAGCTTGGGGACTAATGGGGATGAGCAGTTCTTC
J: TRBJ2-3; D: NA; V: TRBV19; size: NA; CDR3: CASSIASGPTDTQYF; DNA: TGTGCCAGTAGTATAGCTTCGGGCCCTACAGATACGCAGTATTTT
J: TRBJ1-1; D: NA; V: TRBV9; size: few; CDR3: CASSVGPGNTEAFF; DNA: TGTGCCAGCAGCGTAGGGCCAGGGAACACTGAAGCTTTCTTT